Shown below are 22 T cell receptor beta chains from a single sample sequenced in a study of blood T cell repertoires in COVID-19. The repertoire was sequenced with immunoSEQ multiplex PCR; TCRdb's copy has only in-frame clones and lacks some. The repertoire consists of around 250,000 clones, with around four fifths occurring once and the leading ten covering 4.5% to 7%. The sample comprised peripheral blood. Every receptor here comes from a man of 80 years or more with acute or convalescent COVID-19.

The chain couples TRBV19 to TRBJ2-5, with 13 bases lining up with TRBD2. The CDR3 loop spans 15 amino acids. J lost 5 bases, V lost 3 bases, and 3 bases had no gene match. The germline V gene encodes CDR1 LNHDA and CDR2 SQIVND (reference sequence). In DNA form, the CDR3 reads TGTGCCAGTAGTATGGGACTAGCGGGAACGGAGACCCAGTACTTC. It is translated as CASSMGLAGTETQYF.

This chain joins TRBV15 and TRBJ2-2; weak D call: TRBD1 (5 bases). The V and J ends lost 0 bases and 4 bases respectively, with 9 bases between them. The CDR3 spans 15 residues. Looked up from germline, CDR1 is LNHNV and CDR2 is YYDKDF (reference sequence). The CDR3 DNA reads TGTGCCACCAGCAGAGATTTCAGGGCCACCGGGGAGCTGTTTTTT. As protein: CATSRDFRATGELFF.

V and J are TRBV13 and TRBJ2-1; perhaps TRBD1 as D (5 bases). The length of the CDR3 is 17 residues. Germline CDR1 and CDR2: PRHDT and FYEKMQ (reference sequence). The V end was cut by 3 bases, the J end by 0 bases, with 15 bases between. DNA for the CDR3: TGTGCCAGCAGCTTCCCCCATGGACATAGCTCCTACAATGAGCAGTTCTTC. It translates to CASSFPHGHSSYNEQFF. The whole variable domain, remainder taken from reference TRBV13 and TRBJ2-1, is AAGVIQSPRHLIKEKRETATLKCYPIPRHDTVYWYQQGPGQDPQFLISFYEKMQSDKGSIPDRFSAQQFSDYHSELNMSSLELGDSALYFCASSFPHGHSSYNEQFFGPGTRLTVL.

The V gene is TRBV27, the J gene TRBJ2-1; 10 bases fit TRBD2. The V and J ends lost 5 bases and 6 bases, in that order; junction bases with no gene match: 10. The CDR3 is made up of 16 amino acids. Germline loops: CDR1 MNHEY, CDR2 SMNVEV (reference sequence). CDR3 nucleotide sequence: TGTGCCAGCAGTCGGCCCGGTGGACTAGCGGCCAATGAGCAGTTCTTC. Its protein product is CASSRPGGLAANEQFF.

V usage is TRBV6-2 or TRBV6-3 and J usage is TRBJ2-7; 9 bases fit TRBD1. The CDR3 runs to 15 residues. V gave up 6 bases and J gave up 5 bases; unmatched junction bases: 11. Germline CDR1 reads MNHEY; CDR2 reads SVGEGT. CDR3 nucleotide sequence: TGTGCCAGCAGCGAACCGGGACAGGGTTACCACGAGCAGTACTTC. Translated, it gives CASSEPGQGYHEQYF.

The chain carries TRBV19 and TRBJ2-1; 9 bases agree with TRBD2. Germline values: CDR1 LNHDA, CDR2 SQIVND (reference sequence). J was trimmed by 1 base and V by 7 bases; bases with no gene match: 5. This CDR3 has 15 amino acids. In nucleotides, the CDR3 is TGTGCCAGTACGTCTAGCGGGATTTCCTACAATGAGCAGTTCTTC. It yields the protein CASTSSGISYNEQFF.

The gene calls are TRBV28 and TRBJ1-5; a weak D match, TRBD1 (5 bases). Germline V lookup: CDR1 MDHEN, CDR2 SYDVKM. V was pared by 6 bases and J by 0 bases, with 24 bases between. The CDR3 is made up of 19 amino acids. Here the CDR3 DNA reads TGTGCCAGCAGCAATCTTATAGGGGCTAGAAGTTATAGCAATCAGCCCCAGCATTTT. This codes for CASSNLIGARSYSNQPQHF. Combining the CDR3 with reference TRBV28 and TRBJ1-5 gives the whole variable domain DVKVTQSSRYLVKRTGEKVFLECVQDMDHENMFWYRQDPGLGLRLIYFSYDVKMKEKGDIPEGYSVSREKKERFSLILESASTNQTSMYLCASSNLIGARSYSNQPQHFGDGTRLSIL.

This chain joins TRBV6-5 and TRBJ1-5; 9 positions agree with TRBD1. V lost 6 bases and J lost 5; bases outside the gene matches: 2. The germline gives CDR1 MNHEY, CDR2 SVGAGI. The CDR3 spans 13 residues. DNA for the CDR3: TGTGCCAGCAGCAGGACAGGGGATCAGCCCCAGCATTTT. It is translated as CASSRTGDQPQHF.

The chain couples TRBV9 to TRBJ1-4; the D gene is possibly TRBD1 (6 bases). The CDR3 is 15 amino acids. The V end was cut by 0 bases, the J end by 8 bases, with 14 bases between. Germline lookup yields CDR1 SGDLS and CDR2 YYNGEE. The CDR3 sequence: CASSVEGRGSEKLFF. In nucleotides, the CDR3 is TGTGCCAGCAGCGTAGAGGGCAGGGGAAGCGAAAAACTGTTTTTT.

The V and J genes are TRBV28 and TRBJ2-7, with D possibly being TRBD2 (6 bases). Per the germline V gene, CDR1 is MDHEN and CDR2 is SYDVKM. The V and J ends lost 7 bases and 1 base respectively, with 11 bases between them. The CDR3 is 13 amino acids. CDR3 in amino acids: CASTLGGSYEQYF. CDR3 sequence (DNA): TGTGCCAGCACCCTGGGGGGTTCCTACGAGCAGTACTTC.

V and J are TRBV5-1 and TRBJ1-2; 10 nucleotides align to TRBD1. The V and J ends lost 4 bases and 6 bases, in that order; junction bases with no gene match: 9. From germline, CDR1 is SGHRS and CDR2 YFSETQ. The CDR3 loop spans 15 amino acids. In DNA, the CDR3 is TGCGCCAGCAGCCCACCGGGACAGGGGCGAAATGGCTACACCTTC. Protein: CASSPPGQGRNGYTF.

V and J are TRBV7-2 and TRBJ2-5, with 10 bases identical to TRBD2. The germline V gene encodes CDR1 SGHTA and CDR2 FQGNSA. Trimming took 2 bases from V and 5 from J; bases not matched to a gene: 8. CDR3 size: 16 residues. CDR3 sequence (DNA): TGTGCCAGCAGCTTAACCCTAGCGGGGGTCGGCGAGACCCAGTACTTC. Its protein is CASSLTLAGVGETQYF.

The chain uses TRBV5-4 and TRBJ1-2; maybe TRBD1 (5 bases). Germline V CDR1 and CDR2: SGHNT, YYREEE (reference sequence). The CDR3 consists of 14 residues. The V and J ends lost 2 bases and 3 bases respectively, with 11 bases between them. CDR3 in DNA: TGTGCCAGCAGCTTAATCGGGGGGGACTATGGCTACACCTTC. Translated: CASSLIGGDYGYTF.

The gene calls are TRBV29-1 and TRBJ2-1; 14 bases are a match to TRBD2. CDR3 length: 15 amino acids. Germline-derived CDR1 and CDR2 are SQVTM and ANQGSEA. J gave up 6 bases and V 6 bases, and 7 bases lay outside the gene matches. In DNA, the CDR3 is TGCAGCGTCGCGCGACTAGCGGGAGGGCCCAATGAGCAGTTCTTC. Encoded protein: CSVARLAGGPNEQFF.

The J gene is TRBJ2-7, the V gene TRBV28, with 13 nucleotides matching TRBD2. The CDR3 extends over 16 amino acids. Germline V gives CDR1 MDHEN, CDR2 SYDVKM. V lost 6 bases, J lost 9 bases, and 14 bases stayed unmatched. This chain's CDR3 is CASRKPGLAGITGQYF. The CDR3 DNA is TGTGCCAGCAGGAAACCGGGACTAGCGGGGATTACAGGGCAGTACTTC.

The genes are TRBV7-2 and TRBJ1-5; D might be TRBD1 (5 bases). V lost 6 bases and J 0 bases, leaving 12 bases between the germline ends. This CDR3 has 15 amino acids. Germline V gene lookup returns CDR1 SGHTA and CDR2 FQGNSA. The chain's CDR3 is CASSYTGNSNQPQHF. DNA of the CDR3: TGTGCCAGCAGTTATACAGGAAATAGCAATCAGCCCCAGCATTTT. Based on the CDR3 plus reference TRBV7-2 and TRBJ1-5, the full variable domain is GAGVSQSPSNKVTEKGKDVELRCDPISGHTALYWYRQSLGQGLEFLIYFQGNSAPDKSGLPSDRFSAERTGGSVSTLTIQRTQQEDSAVYLCASSYTGNSNQPQHFGDGTRLSIL.

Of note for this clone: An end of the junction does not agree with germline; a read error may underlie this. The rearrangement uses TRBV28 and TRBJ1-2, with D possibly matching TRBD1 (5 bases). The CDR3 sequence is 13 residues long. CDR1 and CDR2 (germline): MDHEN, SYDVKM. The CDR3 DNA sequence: TGTACCAGCCTCAGGCAGGGAAATAATGGCTACACCTTC. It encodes CTSLRQGNNGYTF.

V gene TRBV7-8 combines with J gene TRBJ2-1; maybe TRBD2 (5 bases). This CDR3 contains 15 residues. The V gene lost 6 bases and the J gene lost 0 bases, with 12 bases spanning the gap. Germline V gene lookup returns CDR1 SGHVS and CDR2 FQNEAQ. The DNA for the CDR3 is TGTGCCAGCAGGAAACTAGATGGCTCCTACAATGAGCAGTTCTTC. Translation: CASRKLDGSYNEQFF.

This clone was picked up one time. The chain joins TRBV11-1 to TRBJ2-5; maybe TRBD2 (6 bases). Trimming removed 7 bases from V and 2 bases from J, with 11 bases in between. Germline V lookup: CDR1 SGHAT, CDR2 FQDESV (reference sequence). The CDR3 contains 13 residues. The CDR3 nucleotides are TGTGCCAGCAACACCGGGGGTCAAGAGACCCAGTACTTC. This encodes CASNTGGQETQYF.

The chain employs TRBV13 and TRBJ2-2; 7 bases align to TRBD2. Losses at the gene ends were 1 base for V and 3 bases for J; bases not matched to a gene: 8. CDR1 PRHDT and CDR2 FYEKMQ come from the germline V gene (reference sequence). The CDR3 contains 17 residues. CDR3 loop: CASSLDFREGYTGELFF. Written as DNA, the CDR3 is TGTGCCAGCAGCTTAGATTTTAGGGAGGGTTACACCGGGGAGCTGTTTTTT.

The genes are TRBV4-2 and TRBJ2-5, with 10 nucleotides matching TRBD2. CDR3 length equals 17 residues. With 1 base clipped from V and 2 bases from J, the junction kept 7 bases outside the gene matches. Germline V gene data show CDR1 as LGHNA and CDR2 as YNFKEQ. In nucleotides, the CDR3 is TGTGCCAGCAGCCAAGCTCGGACTAGCGGTATTCAAGAGACCCAGTACTTC. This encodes CASSQARTSGIQETQYF.

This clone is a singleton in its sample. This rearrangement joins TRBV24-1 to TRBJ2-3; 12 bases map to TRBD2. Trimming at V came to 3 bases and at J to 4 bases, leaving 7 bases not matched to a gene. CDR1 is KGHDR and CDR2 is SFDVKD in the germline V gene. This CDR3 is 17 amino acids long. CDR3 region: CATSDITSGRPSDTQYF. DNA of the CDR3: TGTGCCACCAGTGATATCACTAGCGGGAGGCCCTCAGATACGCAGTATTTT.